The clone carrying this TCR beta chain was counted a few times. Its specificity is not known. Germline CDR1 is GTSNPN and CDR2 is SVGIG (reference sequence). The CDR3 contains 12 residues. V gave up 2 bases and J gave up 5 bases, with 9 bases separating them. This sample was taken from a study of T cells in Graves' hyperthyroidism and ophthalmopathy. Study details: Before any treatment, at initial diagnosis, peripheral blood was collected.

TCR beta CDR3 regions were amplified from RNA. The HTBI set primed first-round TCR CDR3 RT-PCR. TCRdb processed the multiplex PCR reads anew with MiXCR; each CDR3 protein has one entry. In the table there are 700,000 or so distinct CDR3 sequences, roughly 15% of which are singletons. Diagnosis of hyperthyroidism was new in patients aged 18 to 65, and its duration was under 2 months. The diagnoses drew upon clinical symptoms, serum thyroxine and TRAb, thyroid ultrasound and orbital computed tomography. Study results and caveats: Blood shared most expanded thyroid clonotypes above 0.001.

The TCR originated in a man aged 18 to 29 with Graves' hyperthyroidism. Sequencing used blood. This chain uses TRBV30 with TRBJ2-5; D is unresolved. The CDR3 reads CAWSPRRETQYF. CDR3 nucleotide sequence: TGTGCCTGGAGTCCCAGGCGTGAGACCCAGTACTTC.